The present TCR beta chain was sequenced within a study of STAT5B mutations in CD4+ large granular lymphocyte leukemia. Per germline, CDR1 SEHNR and CDR2 FQNEAQ (reference sequence). Trimming took 4 bases from V and 6 from J, leaving 16 bases between them. The CDR3 has 14 residues. Profiled with immunoSEQ multiplex PCR; TCRdb holds only in-frame clones, not every one. The sample has about 40,000 clones, 75% to 85% seen once. In its sample, this clone was seen a few times. J is TRBJ2-7 and V is TRBV7-9, with D possibly TRBD2 on 6 matching bases. Sample: CD4+ T cells from blood buffy coats. This TCR was sampled from a human donor in good health. The CDR3 is CASSSAMGGVEQYF. CDR3 in DNA: TGTGCCAGCAGCTCCGCTATGGGCGGGGTCGAGCAGTACTTC.